This TCR beta chain was retrieved from a study of regulatory and conventional T cells in RAG deficiency. Genomic DNA came from blood conventional CD4+ T cells gated CD25-low CD127-high. TCRdb's copy holds only in-frame clones and misses some; the assay was immunoSEQ multiplex PCR. The sample lists under 45,000 clones, 76% seen once, with around 3.4% in the top ten. Trimming pared 0 bases from V and 2 bases from J, leaving 7 bases between. This CDR3 region has 13 residues. Per germline, CDR1 GTSNPN and CDR2 SVGIG (reference sequence). These data also formed part of another study, on regulatory T cells. That report notes: Primers: 52 TRBV forward and 13 TRBJ reverse.

The chain is built from TRBV30 and TRBJ2-5; no firm D call. Specimen: CD4+ effector T cells sorted from blood. The sequence came from a human donor in good health. The CDR3 DNA reads as TGTGCCTGGAGTGTACAACAGCAAGAGACCCAGTACTTC. It encodes CAWSVQQQETQYF.